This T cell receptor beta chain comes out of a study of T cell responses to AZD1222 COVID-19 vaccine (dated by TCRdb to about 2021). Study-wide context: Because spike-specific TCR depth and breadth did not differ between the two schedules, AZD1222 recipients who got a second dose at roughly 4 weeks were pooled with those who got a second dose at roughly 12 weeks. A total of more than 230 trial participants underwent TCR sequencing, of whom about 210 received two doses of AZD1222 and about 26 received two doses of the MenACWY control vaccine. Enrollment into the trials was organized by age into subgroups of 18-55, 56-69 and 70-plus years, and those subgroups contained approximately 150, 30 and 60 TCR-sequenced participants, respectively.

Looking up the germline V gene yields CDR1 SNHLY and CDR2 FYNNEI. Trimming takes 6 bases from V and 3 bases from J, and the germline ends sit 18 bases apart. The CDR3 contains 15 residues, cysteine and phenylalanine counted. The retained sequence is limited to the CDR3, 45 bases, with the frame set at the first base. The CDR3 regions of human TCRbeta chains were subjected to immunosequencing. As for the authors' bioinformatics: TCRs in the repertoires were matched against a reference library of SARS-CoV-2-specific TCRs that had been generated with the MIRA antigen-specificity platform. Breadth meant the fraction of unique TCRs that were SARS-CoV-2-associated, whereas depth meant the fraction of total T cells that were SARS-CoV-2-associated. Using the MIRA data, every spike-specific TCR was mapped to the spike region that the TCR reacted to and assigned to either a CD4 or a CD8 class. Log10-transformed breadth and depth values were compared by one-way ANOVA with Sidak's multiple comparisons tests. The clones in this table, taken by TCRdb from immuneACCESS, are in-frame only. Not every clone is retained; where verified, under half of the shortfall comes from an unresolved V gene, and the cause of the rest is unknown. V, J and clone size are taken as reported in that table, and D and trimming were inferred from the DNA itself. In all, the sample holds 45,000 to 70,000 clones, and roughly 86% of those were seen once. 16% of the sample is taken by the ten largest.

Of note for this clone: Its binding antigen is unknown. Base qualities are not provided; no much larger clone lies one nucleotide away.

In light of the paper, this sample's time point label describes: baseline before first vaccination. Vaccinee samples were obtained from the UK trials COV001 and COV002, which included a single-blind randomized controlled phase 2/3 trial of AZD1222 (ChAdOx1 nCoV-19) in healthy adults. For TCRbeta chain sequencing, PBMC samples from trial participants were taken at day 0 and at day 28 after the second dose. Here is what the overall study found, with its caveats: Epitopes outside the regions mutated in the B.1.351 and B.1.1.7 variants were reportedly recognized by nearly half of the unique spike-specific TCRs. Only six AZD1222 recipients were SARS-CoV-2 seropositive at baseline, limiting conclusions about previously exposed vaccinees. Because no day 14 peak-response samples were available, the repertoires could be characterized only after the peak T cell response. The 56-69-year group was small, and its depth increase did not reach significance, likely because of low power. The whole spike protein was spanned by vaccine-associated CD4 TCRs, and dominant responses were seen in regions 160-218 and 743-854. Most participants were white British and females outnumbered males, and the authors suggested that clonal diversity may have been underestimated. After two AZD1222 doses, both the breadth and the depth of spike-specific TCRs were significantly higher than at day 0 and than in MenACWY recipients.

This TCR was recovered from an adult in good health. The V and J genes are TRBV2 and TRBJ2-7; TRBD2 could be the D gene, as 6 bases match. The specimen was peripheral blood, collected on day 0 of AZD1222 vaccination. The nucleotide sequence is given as TGTGCCAGCAGGGTGCGGGATAGCGGAAACTACGAGCAGTACTTC. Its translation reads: CASRVRDSGNYEQYF. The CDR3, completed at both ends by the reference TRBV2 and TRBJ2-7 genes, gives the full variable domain EPEVTQTPSHQVTQMGQEVILRCVPISNHLYFYWYRQILGQKVEFLVSFYNNEISEKSEIFDDQFSVERPDGSNFTLKIRSTKLEDSAMYFCASRVRDSGNYEQYFGPGTRLTVT.